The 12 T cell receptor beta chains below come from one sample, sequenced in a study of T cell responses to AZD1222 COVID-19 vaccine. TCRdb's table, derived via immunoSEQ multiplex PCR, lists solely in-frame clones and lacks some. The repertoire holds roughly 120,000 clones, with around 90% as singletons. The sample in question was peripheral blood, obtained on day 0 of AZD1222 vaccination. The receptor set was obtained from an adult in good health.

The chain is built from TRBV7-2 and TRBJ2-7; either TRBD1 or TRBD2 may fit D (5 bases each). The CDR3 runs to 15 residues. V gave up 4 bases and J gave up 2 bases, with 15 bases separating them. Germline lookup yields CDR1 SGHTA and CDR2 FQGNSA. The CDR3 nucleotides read TGTGCCAGCAGCTCGTCGGGGACGGAGACCTACGAGCAGTACTTC. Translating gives CASSSSGTETYEQYF.

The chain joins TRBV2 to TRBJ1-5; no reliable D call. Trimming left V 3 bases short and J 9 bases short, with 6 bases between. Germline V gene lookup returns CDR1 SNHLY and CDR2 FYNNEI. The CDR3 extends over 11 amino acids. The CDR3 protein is CASSEEGPQHF. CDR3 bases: TGTGCCAGCAGTGAGGAAGGGCCCCAGCATTTT.

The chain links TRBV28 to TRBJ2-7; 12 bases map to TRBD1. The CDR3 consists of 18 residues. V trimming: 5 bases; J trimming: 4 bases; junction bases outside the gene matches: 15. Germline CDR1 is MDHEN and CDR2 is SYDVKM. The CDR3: CASSGDRGQAPTGYEQYF. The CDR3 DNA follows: TGTGCCAGCAGTGGGGACAGGGGGCAAGCCCCTACGGGGTACGAGCAGTACTTC. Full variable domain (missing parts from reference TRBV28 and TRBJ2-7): DVKVTQSSRYLVKRTGEKVFLECVQDMDHENMFWYRQDPGLGLRLIYFSYDVKMKEKGDIPEGYSVSREKKERFSLILESASTNQTSMYLCASSGDRGQAPTGYEQYFGPGTRLTVT.

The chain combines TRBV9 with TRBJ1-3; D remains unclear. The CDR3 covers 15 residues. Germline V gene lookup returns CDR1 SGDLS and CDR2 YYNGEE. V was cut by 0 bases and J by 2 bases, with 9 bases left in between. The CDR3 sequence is CASSVAPRAGNTIYF. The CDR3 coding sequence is TGTGCCAGCAGCGTAGCGCCGAGGGCTGGAAACACCATATATTTT.

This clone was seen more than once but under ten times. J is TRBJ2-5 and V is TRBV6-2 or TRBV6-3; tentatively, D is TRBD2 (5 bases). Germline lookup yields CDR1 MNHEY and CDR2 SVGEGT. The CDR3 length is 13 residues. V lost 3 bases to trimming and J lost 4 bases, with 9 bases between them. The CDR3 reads CASSYGGGETQYF. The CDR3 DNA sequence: TGTGCCAGCAGTTATGGAGGCGGAGAGACCCAGTACTTC.

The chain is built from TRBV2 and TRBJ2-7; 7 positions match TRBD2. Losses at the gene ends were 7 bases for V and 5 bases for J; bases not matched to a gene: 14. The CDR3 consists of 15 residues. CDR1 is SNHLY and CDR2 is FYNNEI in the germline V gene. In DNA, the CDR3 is TGTGCCAGCATCCTAGCGGCCGATTTGCCGGACGAGCAGTACTTC. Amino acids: CASILAADLPDEQYF.

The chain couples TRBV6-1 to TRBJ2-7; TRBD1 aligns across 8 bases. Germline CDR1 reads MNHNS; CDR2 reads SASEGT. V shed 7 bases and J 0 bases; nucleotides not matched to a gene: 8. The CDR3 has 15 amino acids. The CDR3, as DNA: TGTGCCAGCATTCCCGGGACAGGCAGCTCCTACGAGCAGTACTTC. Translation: CASIPGTGSSYEQYF.

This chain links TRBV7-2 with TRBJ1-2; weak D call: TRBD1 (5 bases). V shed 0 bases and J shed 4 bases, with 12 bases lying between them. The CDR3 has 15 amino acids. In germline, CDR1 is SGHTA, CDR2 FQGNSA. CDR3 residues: CASSLARGNFYGYTF. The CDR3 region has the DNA TGTGCCAGCAGCTTAGCGCGGGGGAACTTCTATGGCTACACCTTC.

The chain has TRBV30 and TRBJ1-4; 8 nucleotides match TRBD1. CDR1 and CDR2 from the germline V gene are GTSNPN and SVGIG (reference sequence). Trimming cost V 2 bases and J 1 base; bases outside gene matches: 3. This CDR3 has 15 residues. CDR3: CAWSTGQGTNEKLFF. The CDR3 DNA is TGTGCCTGGAGTACCGGACAGGGAACTAATGAAAAACTGTTTTTT.

In nucleotides, the CDR3 is TGTGCCAGTAGCCCCGGGACAGGCACCTACGAGCAGTACTTC. It yields the protein CASSPGTGTYEQYF. The genes are TRBV19 and TRBJ2-7; 8 positions agree with TRBD1. Germline lookup yields CDR1 LNHDA and CDR2 SQIVND (reference sequence). The J segment lost 2 bases and the V segment lost 6 bases, leaving 6 bases of the junction unmatched. The length of the CDR3 is 14 residues.

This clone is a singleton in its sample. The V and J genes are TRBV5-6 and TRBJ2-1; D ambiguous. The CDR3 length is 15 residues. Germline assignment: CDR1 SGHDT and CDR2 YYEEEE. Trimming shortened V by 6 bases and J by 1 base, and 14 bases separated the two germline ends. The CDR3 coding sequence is TGTGCCAGCAACCCGGAAGGGAAATCCTACAATGAGCAGTTCTTC. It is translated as CASNPEGKSYNEQFF.

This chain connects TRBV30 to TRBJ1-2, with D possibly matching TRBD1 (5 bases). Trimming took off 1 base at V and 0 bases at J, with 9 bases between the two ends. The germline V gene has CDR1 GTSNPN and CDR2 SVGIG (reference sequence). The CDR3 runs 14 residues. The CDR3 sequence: CAWSAYRTNYGYTF. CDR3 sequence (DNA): TGTGCCTGGAGTGCTTACAGGACTAACTATGGCTACACCTTC.